One T cell receptor (beta chain) is described in this entry. Only in-frame clones appear in the TCRdb table, and some are missing; sequencing was by immunoSEQ multiplex PCR. Found here are approximately 90,000 clones, more than 75% of them singletons; the top ten hold roughly an eighth. The data stem from a study of PD-L1 blockade in urothelial cancer. Regarding time point: pretreatment peripheral blood. Germline values: CDR1 MNHNS, CDR2 SASEGT. The CDR3 length is 15 residues. V shed 6 bases and J 4 bases; nucleotides not matched to a gene: 11. The chain has TRBV6-1 and TRBJ1-2, with 7 nucleotides matching TRBD1. This clonotype was obtained from a man in his sixties with urothelial cancer. The specimen comprised PBMCs, sampled around atezolizumab (anti-PD-L1) treatment. The CDR3: CASRTGVGVTYGYTF. CDR3 nucleotides: TGTGCCAGCAGAACAGGGGTGGGGGTTACCTATGGCTACACCTTC.